A single sample gave rise to the 20 T cell receptor beta chains below, sequenced in a study of blood T cell repertoires in COVID-19. Libraries were prepared by immunoSEQ multiplex PCR; TCRdb keeps only in-frame clonotypes and omits some of them. The sample carries 110,000 to 150,000 clones, around 75% recorded once. Sequencing was performed on peripheral blood. The receptors were gathered from a woman aged 70-85 years with COVID-19, enrolled during active disease.

The chain is built from TRBV11-2 and TRBJ2-4; 9 bases agree with TRBD2. V shed 4 bases, J shed 8 bases, and the junction held 6 bases outside the gene matches. CDR3 length: 14 amino acids. CDR1 and CDR2 from the germline V gene are SGHAT and FQNNGV. The CDR3: CASSWAGGEDIQYF. The CDR3 DNA is TGTGCCAGCAGCTGGGCGGGGGGGGAAGACATTCAGTACTTC.

This chain joins TRBV12-3 or TRBV12-4 and TRBJ2-5; possibly TRBD1 for D (6 bases). V was trimmed by 6 bases and J by 4 bases, leaving 9 bases between them. The CDR3 has 12 amino acids. The CDR3, as DNA: TGTGCCAGCAGCGTAGGGGGAGAGACCCAGTACTTC. Protein product: CASSVGGETQYF.

This chain joins TRBV4-3 and TRBJ1-1; D remains ambiguous. Germline V gives CDR1 LGHNA, CDR2 YSLEER. V was cut by 0 bases and J by 9 bases, with 11 bases left in between. The CDR3 is 13 residues long. CDR3 DNA sequence: TGCGCCAGCAGCCAAGAAGACGCGGGCCAAGCTTTCTTT. This gives the protein CASSQEDAGQAFF.

This chain connects TRBV5-6 to TRBJ2-1; a weak D match, TRBD2 (7 bases). The length of the CDR3 is 16 residues. V dropped 4 bases and J dropped 0 bases, with 14 bases sitting between them. Germline V gives CDR1 SGHDT, CDR2 YYEEEE. The CDR3 nucleotides are TGTGCCAGCAGCACATCACGGGGGGCCTCCTACAATGAGCAGTTCTTC. Amino acids: CASSTSRGASYNEQFF. Combining the CDR3 with reference TRBV5-6 and TRBJ2-1 gives the whole variable domain DAGVTQSPTHLIKTRGQQVTLRCSPKSGHDTVSWYQQALGQGPQFIFQYYEEEERQRGNFPDRFSGHQFPNYSSELNVNALLLGDSALYLCASSTSRGASYNEQFFGPGTRLTVL.

This clone occurred many times. The CDR3 protein is CAGNRDVNSPLHF. The CDR3 DNA is TGTGCCGGGAACAGGGATGTGAATTCACCCCTCCACTTT. V usage is TRBV30 and J usage is TRBJ1-6; D is possibly TRBD1 (6 bases). Trimming stripped 8 bases from V and 7 bases from J, with 15 bases between. Germline assignment: CDR1 GTSNPN and CDR2 SVGIG (reference sequence). The CDR3 is 13 residues long.

The chain couples TRBV11-2 to TRBJ2-4; 7 nucleotides line up with TRBD1. V lost 7 bases to trimming and J lost 1 base; unmatched junction nucleotides: 7. CDR3 size: 15 residues. In germline, CDR1 is SGHAT, CDR2 FQNNGV. CDR3 in DNA: TGTGCCAGCACCCGAGGGGGCGCCGCCAAAAACATTCAGTACTTC. The encoded protein is CASTRGGAAKNIQYF.

The V call is TRBV19, the J call TRBJ1-5; D not certain. The V end was cut by 5 bases, the J end by 9 bases, with 8 bases between. The germline V gene encodes CDR1 LNHDA and CDR2 SQIVND (reference sequence). The CDR3 is 11 residues long. The CDR3 sequence is CASSEAGPQHF. DNA of the CDR3: TGTGCCAGTAGTGAGGCCGGGCCCCAGCATTTT.

The V gene is TRBV3-1 (or the pseudogene TRBV3-2), the J gene TRBJ2-7; the match to TRBD2 covers 10 bases. Germline V gene lookup returns CDR1 LGHDT and CDR2 YNNKEL (reference sequence). V was pared by 0 bases and J by 2 bases, with 10 bases of the junction left unmatched. This CDR3 is 18 amino acids long. The CDR3, as DNA: TGTGCCAGCAGCCAAGATCTTTCTGGGACTAGCGTTACCTACGAGCAGTACTTC. Amino acids: CASSQDLSGTSVTYEQYF.

The rearrangement joins TRBV19 to TRBJ2-6; TRBD1 matches at 7 bases. The V segment lost 3 bases and the J segment 3 bases; nucleotides outside the gene matches: 23. Germline CDR1 LNHDA, CDR2 SQIVND (reference sequence). The CDR3 has 22 residues. DNA of the CDR3: TGTGCCAGTAGTATTATGAGATCCAATCCCGAAGACAGGGCCTATGGGGCCAACGTCCTGACTTTC. The encoded protein is CASSIMRSNPEDRAYGANVLTF.

V is TRBV6-1 and J is TRBJ2-7, with 9 bases lining up with TRBD2. Germline V lookup: CDR1 MNHNS, CDR2 SASEGT. V shed 1 base and J 3 bases; nucleotides not matched to a gene: 4. The CDR3 runs 15 residues. CDR3 coding DNA: TGTGCCAGCAGTGAAGAAGCTAGCGGGAACTACGAGCAGTACTTC. It is translated as CASSEEASGNYEQYF.

This clone was seen only once. V and J are TRBV6-6 and TRBJ1-2, with D possibly matching TRBD1 (5 bases). CDR3 length equals 13 residues. Per germline, CDR1 MNHNY and CDR2 SVGAGI (reference sequence). With 9 bases removed from V and 6 bases from J, the gap between germline ends came to 17 bases. The CDR3 loop reads CASAWDGADGYTF. The CDR3 DNA reads as TGTGCCAGTGCATGGGATGGGGCGGATGGCTACACCTTC.

V gene TRBV19 combines with J gene TRBJ2-7; tentatively, D is TRBD2 (7 bases). The V gene's germline CDR1 is LNHDA and CDR2 SQIVND (reference sequence). The CDR3 is made up of 14 amino acids. The ends were cut back, 6 bases at V and 7 bases at J, with 19 bases in the middle. The CDR3 bases are TGTGCCAGTAGCGCCCGGGGGGCGGCGGGAGAGCAGTACTTC. Its protein product is CASSARGAAGEQYF.

This clone was found once. The CDR3 bases are TGTGCCAGCTCTGCGGGAGGGATCAATGAGCAGTTCTTC. Amino acid sequence: CASSAGGINEQFF. J is TRBJ2-1 and V is TRBV2; 9 positions match TRBD2. The germline gives CDR1 SNHLY, CDR2 FYNNEI. The CDR3 sequence is 13 residues long. V was clipped by 8 bases and J by 6 bases; unmatched bases: 5. The full variable domain, completed using reference TRBV2 and TRBJ2-1, is EPEVTQTPSHQVTQMGQEVILRCVPISNHLYFYWYRQILGQKVEFLVSFYNNEISEKSEIFDDQFSVERPDGSNFTLKIRSTKLEDSAMYFCASSAGGINEQFFGPGTRLTVL.

The chain is built from TRBV7-2 and TRBJ2-2, with 13 positions matching TRBD2. The CDR3 contains 17 residues. The V gene end was trimmed by 1 base and the J gene end by 1 base; junction bases not matched to a gene: 0. Germline V CDR1 and CDR2: SGHTA, FQGNSA. The CDR3 DNA reads as TGTGCCAGCAGCTTAGGACTAGCGGGGGGGAACACCGGGGAGCTGTTTTTT. Protein: CASSLGLAGGNTGELFF.

This clone was counted between two and nine times. V and J are TRBV9 and TRBJ2-7; 7 positions match TRBD2. The germline CDR1 and CDR2 sequences are SGDLS and YYNGEE. Trimming cost V 0 bases and J 1 base; bases outside gene matches: 1. The CDR3 has 14 residues. The CDR3 loop reads CASSVGLASYEQYF. The CDR3 DNA sequence: TGTGCCAGCAGCGTAGGACTAGCTTCCTACGAGCAGTACTTC.

This clone was seen a few times. This sequence joins TRBV5-1 and TRBJ2-2; TRBD1 matches 7 bases. The junction had 8 bases not matched to a gene; V was cut back by 5 bases and J by 4 bases. CDR1 and CDR2 (germline): SGHRS, YFSETQ. CDR3 size: 15 residues. CDR3 DNA sequence: TGCGCCAGCAGTCCCGACAGGGCGGGCACCGGGGAGCTGTTTTTT. Translating it yields CASSPDRAGTGELFF.

The V call is TRBV30, the J call TRBJ1-2, with D possibly being TRBD1 (6 bases). The length of the CDR3 is 15 residues. Trimming took off 2 bases at V and 6 bases at J, with 19 bases between the two ends. CDR1 and CDR2 (germline): GTSNPN, SVGIG (reference sequence). CDR3 protein: CAWSLTGGLKDGYTF. CDR3 coding DNA: TGTGCCTGGAGTCTTACGGGGGGGCTGAAGGATGGCTACACCTTC.

For the CDR3, the DNA is TGTGCCAGCAGCCCCTACCCGACAGGGGTCGCTGAAGCTTTCTTT. Translation: CASSPYPTGVAEAFF. J is TRBJ1-1 and V is TRBV9; 8 bases agree with TRBD1. Germline loops: CDR1 SGDLS, CDR2 YYNGEE. The CDR3 spans 15 residues. Trimming removed 4 bases from V and 6 bases from J; junction bases left unmatched: 11. Supplemented by reference TRBV9 and TRBJ1-1, the full variable domain reads DSGVTQTPKHLITATGQRVTLRCSPRSGDLSVYWYQQSLDQGLQFLIQYYNGEERAKGNILERFSAQQFPDLHSELNLSSLELGDSALYFCASSPYPTGVAEAFFGQGTRLTVV.

The chain employs TRBV15 and TRBJ1-1; TRBD1 is a possible D gene (6 bases). The CDR3 extends over 16 amino acids. The germline V and J ends were trimmed by 5 bases and 1 base, with 17 bases remaining between them. Germline values: CDR1 LNHNV, CDR2 YYDKDF (reference sequence). In DNA, the CDR3 is TGTGCCACCAGCCCGCCGGATCTGGACAGGAACACTGAAGCTTTCTTT. Protein product: CATSPPDLDRNTEAFF.

This sequence joins TRBV19 and TRBJ1-1, with 7 bases identical to TRBD1. The germline CDR1 and CDR2 sequences are LNHDA and SQIVND (reference sequence). Unmatched junction bases numbered 4, after V lost 3 bases and J lost 6 bases. This CDR3 is built from 13 residues. The CDR3 protein is CASSIPQGSEAFF. For the CDR3, the DNA is TGTGCCAGTAGTATCCCACAGGGGTCTGAAGCTTTCTTT.